This T cell receptor (beta chain) was observed in a study of blood T cell repertoires in COVID-19. In the authors' methods: It was from reference gene primer amplification that nucleated cell counts were estimated. Profiled with immunoSEQ multiplex PCR; TCRdb holds only in-frame clones, not every one. V, J and clone size derive from that table, while D and trimming were established from the DNA sequence. The top ten hold about 3.2% of the sample, which has a few hundred thousand clones, about four fifths seen once. The CDR3 has 16 residues. Germline lookup yields CDR1 MNHEY and CDR2 SVGAGI. Trimming removed 2 bases from V and 3 bases from J; junction bases left unmatched: 5.

The sample consisted of PBMCs or T cells enriched from blood (not recorded which). This chain joins TRBV6-5 and TRBJ2-1; TRBD2 agrees at 9 bases. This TCR came from a woman between 55 and 75 years old who had recovered from COVID-19. This CDR3 reads CASSYSGGYIYNEQFF. The DNA of the CDR3 is TGTGCCAGCAGTTACAGCGGGGGGTATATCTACAATGAGCAGTTCTTC.